The 8 T cell receptor beta chains given below trace back to one sample, sequenced in a study of blood T cell repertoires in COVID-19. Here immunoSEQ multiplex PCR was the method, and the copy in TCRdb shows in-frame clones only, minus some. The sample records tens of thousands of clones, around 90% being singletons. Sequenced input: peripheral blood. These receptors all come from a man between 50 and 59 years old with COVID-19, enrolled during active disease.

This chain connects TRBV30 to TRBJ2-3, with D tentatively TRBD2 (6 bases). Germline CDR1 and CDR2: GTSNPN and SVGIG (reference sequence). Deletions cut 3 bases from V and 0 bases from J, with 10 bases between. This CDR3 is 14 amino acids long. CDR3 DNA sequence: TGTGCCTGGAGGCCGGGAGCAAGCACAGATACGCAGTATTTT. This encodes CAWRPGASTDTQYF.

The chain joins TRBV4-3 to TRBJ2-2; TRBD2 is a possible D gene (6 bases). Per the germline V gene, CDR1 is LGHNA and CDR2 is YSLEER. V lost 4 bases and J 3 bases, leaving 12 bases between the germline ends. The CDR3 is 15 residues long. The CDR3 DNA follows: TGCGCCAGCAGCCCCCGTGGGGGGTACACCGGGGAGCTGTTTTTT. Amino acids: CASSPRGGYTGELFF.

This chain joins TRBV28 and TRBJ1-1; no clear D gene. Germline V gene lookup returns CDR1 MDHEN and CDR2 SYDVKM. The length of the CDR3 is 12 residues. Trimming stripped 7 bases from V and 1 base from J, with 7 bases between. The DNA of the CDR3 is TGTGCCAGCACTTGGGCGAACACTGAAGCTTTCTTT. Amino acid sequence: CASTWANTEAFF.

V usage is TRBV7-8 and J usage is TRBJ1-1; no firm D call. Germline lookup yields CDR1 SGHVS and CDR2 FQNEAQ. The length of the CDR3 is 17 residues. Trimming stripped 5 bases from V and 4 bases from J, with 23 bases between. CDR3 in amino acids: CASSHFRSPSRGTEAFF. DNA of the CDR3: TGTGCCAGCAGCCATTTTAGGAGCCCCTCGCGAGGCACTGAAGCTTTCTTT.

The V and J genes are TRBV5-1 and TRBJ2-1; perhaps TRBD2 as D (5 bases). This CDR3 comprises 16 residues. V was cut by 2 bases and J by 0 bases, with 12 bases left in between. In germline, CDR1 is SGHRS, CDR2 YFSETQ. This CDR3 reads CASSFLASSSYNEQFF. Here the CDR3 DNA reads TGCGCCAGCAGCTTTTTAGCGTCAAGCTCCTACAATGAGCAGTTCTTC.

This clone was found once. The chain combines TRBV7-2 with TRBJ2-2, with 8 bases aligning to TRBD2. The CDR3 runs 12 residues. The germline V gene encodes CDR1 SGHTA and CDR2 FQGNSA. V lost 11 bases to trimming and J lost 6 bases; unmatched junction nucleotides: 5. This chain's CDR3 is CAWGSGAGELFF. As DNA, the CDR3 is TGTGCCTGGGGTAGCGGGGCCGGGGAGCTGTTTTTT.

The chain has TRBV11-2 and TRBJ2-1, with 10 bases matching TRBD2. Germline trimming cut 5 bases from V and 5 bases from J; bases unmatched to any gene: 6. Germline CDR1 is SGHAT and CDR2 is FQNNGV. The CDR3 has 15 residues. CDR3 DNA sequence: TGTGCCAGCAGCCCTAGCGGGAGAGGGAACAATGAGCAGTTCTTC. As protein: CASSPSGRGNNEQFF. The variable domain in full, completed from reference TRBV11-2 and TRBJ2-1, reads EAGVAQSPRYKIIEKRQSVAFWCNPISGHATLYWYQQILGQGPKLLIQFQNNGVVDDSQLPKDRFSAERLKGVDSTLKIQPAKLEDSAVYLCASSPSGRGNNEQFFGPGTRLTVL.

The chain recombines TRBV15 with TRBJ1-1; TRBD1 matches 7 bases. Germline values: CDR1 LNHNV, CDR2 YYDKDF (reference sequence). This CDR3 contains 14 residues. J was trimmed by 8 bases and V by 4 bases; bases with no gene match: 10. CDR3 DNA sequence: TGTGCCACCAGCACCCGACAGGGACGGGCCGAAGCTTTCTTT. Translation gives CATSTRQGRAEAFF.